This T cell receptor beta chain is from a study of blood T cell repertoires in COVID-19. Whole-study context: From T cells, B-cell-depleted T cells, or PBMCs came the material, which was cDNA or gDNA.

Trimming stripped 3 bases from V and 3 bases from J, with 20 bases between. Germline-derived CDR1 and CDR2 are MRHNA and SNTAGT. The CDR3 loop spans 17 amino acids. This table comes from immunoSEQ multiplex PCR, and its TCRdb copy is limited to in-frame clones, with some not included. The sample carries about 54,000 clones, roughly 85% recorded once. The chain carries TRBV6-4 and TRBJ1-2; weak D call: TRBD1 (5 bases). The sequenced sample was peripheral blood. The clonotype comes from a human donor in a cohort sampled during active COVID-19. The CDR3 bases are TGTGCCAGCAGTGAACGACAGCTTCTGGACGGATACTATGGCTACACCTTC. Translated, it gives CASSERQLLDGYYGYTF.